This T cell receptor (beta chain) was identified in a study of Graves' ophthalmopathy and Graves' hyperthyroidism. Patients were diagnosed from clinical symptoms, serum thyroxine, TRAb, thyroid ultrasound and orbital computed tomography. PBMCs were isolated from a 10 ml sample of fresh peripheral blood. Study-wide results and limits: Thyroid clonotypes that were expanded above 0.001 frequency mostly also appeared in blood.

The table lists this clonotype with many counts. As yet, its antigen is unknown. The CDR3 has 12 residues. Germline V gene sequence: CDR1 SSHAT, CDR2 FNYEAQ (reference sequence). TCR beta CDR3 amplification used RNA transcripts. First-round RT-PCR with HTBI primers preceded a second-round multiplex PCR. TCRdb independently ran MiXCR on the multiplex PCR reads; one entry per CDR3 protein. The data show hundreds of thousands of distinct CDR3 sequences, around 40% seen once. Material: peripheral blood. The origin of this receptor is an adult man with Graves' ophthalmopathy. V and J are TRBV7-7 and TRBJ2-7; a weak D match, TRBD1 (5 bases). The DNA for the CDR3 is TGTGCTAGAGGACAAAGCTCCTACGAGCAGTACTTC. Encoded protein: CARGQSSYEQYF.